The clone carrying this TCR beta chain was recorded a few times. The antigen remains unidentified. The V gene's germline CDR1 is SGHKS and CDR2 YYEKEE (reference sequence). V was cut by 3 bases and J by 8 bases, with 17 bases left in between. This CDR3 is built from 14 residues. The data were obtained in a study of neurological immune-mediated disorders. General observations from the study: A possible signature was seen in one related-CDR3 cluster, into which phylogenetic grouping placed the repertoires of 18 of 34 multiple sclerosis patients. Multiple sclerosis, the disease with the least TCR clonal expansion, fell below healthy controls, whereas HTLV-1-associated myelopathy showed the most.

As for the cDNA, it was generated by 5'RACE with 10-nucleotide random UMIs. Every sequencing run generated in excess of 160 million TCR-beta sequences. These sequences covered 15-18 subjects. TCRdb reanalysed the 5' RACE reads using MiXCR and keeps one entry per CDR3 protein. Of under 70,000 distinct CDR3 sequences listed, around 5.2% are singletons. This clonotype was obtained from a woman aged 30 to 39 with multiple sclerosis. Sample: PBMCs. The chain carries TRBV5-5 and TRBJ1-2; D is ambiguous. For the CDR3, the DNA is TGTGCCAGCAGCTACGCCCGCGGTACCGGGGGCTACACCTTC. Encoded protein: CASSYARGTGGYTF.